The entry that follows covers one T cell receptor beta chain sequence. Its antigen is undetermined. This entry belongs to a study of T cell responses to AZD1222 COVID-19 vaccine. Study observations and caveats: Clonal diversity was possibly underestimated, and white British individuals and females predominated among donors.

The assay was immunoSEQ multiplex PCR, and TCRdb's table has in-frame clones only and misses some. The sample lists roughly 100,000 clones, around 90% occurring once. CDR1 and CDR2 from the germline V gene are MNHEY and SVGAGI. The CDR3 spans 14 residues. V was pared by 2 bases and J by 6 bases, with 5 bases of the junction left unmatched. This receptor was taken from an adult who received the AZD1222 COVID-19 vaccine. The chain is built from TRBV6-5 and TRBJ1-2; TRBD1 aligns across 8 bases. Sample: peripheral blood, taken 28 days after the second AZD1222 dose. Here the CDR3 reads CASSYAGGDDGYTF. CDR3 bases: TGTGCCAGCAGTTACGCAGGGGGCGATGATGGCTACACCTTC.